Detailed here is one T cell receptor beta chain. In the source study's methods: Estimation of nucleated cell counts relied on the amplification of reference gene primers. Repertoires were generated with immunoSEQ multiplex PCR, while TCRdb's copy carries only in-frame clones and drops some. Clonal size and the V and J genes are those of that table, whereas D and trimming came from the DNA. The table has 25,000 to 35,000 clones, 68% seen once. These data come from a study of blood T cell repertoires in COVID-19. Study context: Collection of acute and convalescent COVID-19 samples took place in the United States, Italy and Spain. In each case, the material was cDNA or gDNA derived from T cells, B-cell-depleted T cells, or PBMCs.

Germline-derived CDR1 and CDR2 are MNHEY and SVGEGT. The CDR3 contains 16 residues. The V end lost 2 bases, the J end lost 0 bases, and 14 bases lay between the germline ends. Sequencing was performed on peripheral blood. The receptor's source is a human donor in a cohort sampled during active COVID-19. This chain links TRBV6-2 or TRBV6-3 with TRBJ2-7; possible D gene TRBD2, 5 bases. The CDR3 coding sequence is TGTGCCAGCAGTTACACAATCACTAGAGGCTCCTACGAGCAGTACTTC. Its translation is CASSYTITRGSYEQYF.